These T cell receptor beta chains were read from a single sample in a study of post-analysis software for immune sequencing data. MiXCR, run by TCRdb on the PCR reads, gives a single entry per CDR3 protein. The sample holds 150,000 to 200,000 distinct CDR3 sequences, approximately 30% seen once. The sample taken for sequencing was blood. The receptors come from a girl aged 10 to 17 with multiple sclerosis. CDR3s include the opening cysteine and the closing phenylalanine or tryptophan. A D gene is named only where the DNA matches it firmly. Not all rows give a size; the values are once, few, many and, for expanded clones, a class.

j_call clone_size v_call d_call cdr3_aa cdr3_nt
TRBJ2-7 many TRBV29-1 TRBD1 CSVVAWKRTGGTNYEQYF TGCAGCGTTGTCGCGTGGAAACGGACAGGGGGGACCAACTACGAGCAGTACTTC
TRBJ2-7 - TRBV3-1 TRBD2 CANSPSSGWTYEQYF TGTGCCAACAGCCCAAGTAGCGGGTGGACCTACGAGCAGTACTTC
TRBJ1-4 - TRBV14 - CASSRGPNEKLFF TGTGCCAGCAGCCGGGGGCCTAATGAAAAACTGTTTTTT
TRBJ2-1 many TRBV29-1 TRBD2 CSVPWDYPTSYNEQFF TGCAGCGTTCCTTGGGACTACCCCACCTCCTACAATGAGCAGTTCTTC
TRBJ1-2 many TRBV6-6 - CASSPSAGFEYGYTF TGTGCCAGCAGTCCCTCGGCAGGGTTTGAGTATGGCTACACCTTC
TRBJ1-2 many TRBV5-1 TRBD1 CASSLSVPGQGLFGYTF TGCGCCAGCAGCTTGAGCGTACCGGGACAGGGGCTCTTTGGCTACACCTTC
TRBJ2-4 many TRBV27 - CASSVGHGVLQYF TGTGCCAGCAGTGTGGGGCACGGGGTACTTCAGTACTTC
TRBJ1-5 - TRBV28 - CASSLMGVRNQPQHF TGTGCCAGCAGTTTAATGGGAGTTCGCAATCAGCCCCAGCATTTT
TRBJ2-7 many TRBV5-1 - CASSFPGQEQYF TGCGCCAGCAGCTTCCCGGGTCAAGAGCAGTACTTC
TRBJ2-7 few TRBV25-1 - CASSEQGTPYEQYF TGTGCCAGCAGTGAGCAAGGGACACCTTACGAGCAGTACTTC
TRBJ2-1 many TRBV29-1 - CSVEEGRRGNNEQFF TGCAGCGTTGAAGAGGGGCGGCGGGGAAACAATGAGCAGTTCTTC
TRBJ2-7 - TRBV4-1 TRBD2 CASSQEVWTSGRALGYEQYF TGCGCCAGCAGCCAAGAGGTCTGGACTAGCGGGAGGGCCCTTGGGTACGAGCAGTACTTC
TRBJ2-1 few TRBV24-1 - CATSDPGYLGNEQFF TGTGCCACCAGTGACCCCGGGTATTTGGGCAATGAGCAGTTCTTC
TRBJ2-5 few TRBV7-9 TRBD2 CASSPMGLAGSETQYF TGTGCCAGCAGCCCTATGGGACTAGCTGGTTCGGAGACCCAGTACTTC
TRBJ1-1 few TRBV29-1 - CSVPGTVGNTEAFF TGCAGCGTTCCGGGGACGGTTGGGAACACTGAAGCTTTCTTT
TRBJ1-1 many TRBV29-1 - CSVEGQLNTEAFF TGCAGCGTTGAAGGCCAGCTGAACACTGAAGCTTTCTTT
TRBJ2-1 many TRBV10-3 - CAISTEYNEQFF TGTGCCATCAGCACAGAGTACAATGAGCAGTTCTTC
TRBJ2-1 - TRBV29-1 - CSVECSLDNEQFF TGCAGCGTTGAATGTAGTTTAGACAATGAGCAGTTCTTC
TRBJ2-2 few TRBV4-1 - CASSHQDGQLTGELFF TGCGCCAGCAGCCACCAGGACGGACAACTAACCGGGGAGCTGTTTTTT
TRBJ1-2 - TRBV28 TRBD1 CDSSSDRGNGYTF TGTGACAGCAGTTCAGACAGGGGGAATGGCTACACCTTC
TRBJ1-2 many TRBV28 - CASTVAGANYGYTF TGTGCCAGCACCGTAGCCGGGGCCAACTATGGCTACACCTTC
TRBJ1-5 many TRBV6-6 - CASKTSGTIQPQHF TGTGCCAGCAAAACCTCCGGGACAATACAGCCCCAGCATTTT
TRBJ2-1 many TRBV7-2 - CASSSLPGPSSYEQFF TGTGCCAGCAGTTCTCTACCGGGCCCGTCTAGCTATGAGCAGTTCTTC
TRBJ1-6 many TRBV28 - CASSSPSLADNSPLHF TGTGCCAGCAGTTCCCCGTCCCTGGCCGATAATTCACCCCTCCACTTT
TRBJ1-5 few TRBV7-2 - CASSLVGQGGQPQHF TGTGCCAGCAGCTTAGTTGGCCAGGGCGGTCAGCCCCAGCATTTT
TRBJ2-3 - TRBV27 - CASRTGTSSTDTQYF TGTGCCAGCAGGACGGGGACTTCTAGCACAGATACGCAGTATTTT
TRBJ2-4 - TRBV7-2 - CASSQALAGLAKNIQYF TGTGCCAGCAGCCAAGCACTGGCGGGGTTAGCCAAAAACATTCAGTACTTC
TRBJ2-3 - TRBV20-1 - CSARDRVTQYF TGCAGTGCTAGAGATCGGGTTACGCAGTATTTT
TRBJ2-3 many TRBV7-3 - CASSAIGTDTQYF TGTGCCAGCAGCGCTATCGGCACAGATACGCAGTATTTT
TRBJ2-6 - TRBV12-3/TRBV12-4 - CASNPRARGVSGADVLTF TGTGCCAGCAACCCCCGCGCGCGGGGAGTCTCTGGGGCCGACGTCCTGACTTTC
TRBJ2-1 many TRBV7-2 - CASSLQLASDEQFF TGTGCCAGCAGCTTACAACTAGCTTCTGATGAGCAGTTCTTC
TRBJ2-7 few TRBV28 - CASSLKISEQYF TGTGCCAGCAGTTTAAAGATAAGCGAGCAGTACTTC
TRBJ1-1 - TRBV4-1 - CASRLGFPMNTEAFF TGCGCCAGCAGACTGGGGTTTCCGATGAACACTGAAGCTTTCTTT
TRBJ2-5 - TRBV2 TRBD1 CASNTGTGWQETQYF TGTGCCTCCAACACCGGGACAGGGTGGCAGGAGACCCAGTACTTC
TRBJ1-1 - TRBV12-3/TRBV12-4 - CASSSDSLNTEAFF TGTGCCAGCAGTTCGGACAGCTTGAACACTGAAGCTTTCTTT
TRBJ2-1 - TRBV5-1 - CASRPGTPNNEQFF TGCGCCAGCAGGCCCGGGACTCCTAACAATGAGCAGTTCTTC
TRBJ2-1 many TRBV4-1 TRBD2 CASSQEEGSGRYNEQFF TGCGCCAGCAGCCAAGAGGAGGGTAGCGGGAGATACAATGAGCAGTTCTTC
TRBJ2-1 many TRBV5-1 - CASSRDSSYNEQFF TGCGCCAGTTCTAGGGATAGCTCCTACAATGAGCAGTTCTTC
TRBJ2-3 many TRBV27 - CASSISITDTQYF TGTGCCAGCAGCATAAGTATCACAGATACGCAGTATTTT
TRBJ2-3 few TRBV2 TRBD2 CASSGIPSGGFFTDTQYF TGTGCCAGCAGCGGTATCCCTAGCGGGGGATTTTTCACAGATACGCAGTATTTT
TRBJ2-1 many TRBV18 TRBD2 CASSPRPLAGSYNEQFF TGTGCCAGCTCACCAAGGCCTCTAGCGGGCTCCTACAATGAGCAGTTCTTC
TRBJ2-5 many TRBV18 TRBD2 CASSGGSQETQYF TGTGCCAGCTCCGGCGGGAGTCAAGAGACCCAGTACTTC
TRBJ2-5 many TRBV24-1 TRBD2 CATSDLKASGRETQYF TGTGCCACCAGTGATTTGAAGGCTAGCGGGCGAGAGACCCAGTACTTC
TRBJ2-5 many TRBV5-1 - CASSLSARETQYF TGCGCCAGCAGCTTGTCTGCACGGGAGACCCAGTACTTC